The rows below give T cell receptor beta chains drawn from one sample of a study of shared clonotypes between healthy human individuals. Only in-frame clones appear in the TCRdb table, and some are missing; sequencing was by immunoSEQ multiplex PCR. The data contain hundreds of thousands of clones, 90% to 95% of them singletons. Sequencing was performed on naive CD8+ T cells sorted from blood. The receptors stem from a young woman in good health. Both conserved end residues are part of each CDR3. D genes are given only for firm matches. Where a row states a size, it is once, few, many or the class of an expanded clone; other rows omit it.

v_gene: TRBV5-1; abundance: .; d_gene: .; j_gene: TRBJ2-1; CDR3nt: TGCGCCAGCAGCTTGACGGTTAATGAGCAGTTCTTC; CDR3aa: CASSLTVNEQFF
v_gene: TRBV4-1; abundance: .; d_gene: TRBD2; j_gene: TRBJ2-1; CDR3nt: TGCGCCAGCAGCCAAGAAAAGCGGGAGGGTCATGAGCAGTTCTTC; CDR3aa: CASSQEKREGHEQFF
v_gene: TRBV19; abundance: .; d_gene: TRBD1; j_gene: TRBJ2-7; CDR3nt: TGTGCCAGTAGTATAGGCCCCGGGACAGGAATGAACGAGCAGTACTTC; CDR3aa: CASSIGPGTGMNEQYF
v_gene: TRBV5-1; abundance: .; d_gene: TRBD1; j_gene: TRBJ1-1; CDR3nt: TGCGCCAGCAGACCAGGGACAGGGGCAGCCATGAACACTGAAGCTTTCTTT; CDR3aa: CASRPGTGAAMNTEAFF
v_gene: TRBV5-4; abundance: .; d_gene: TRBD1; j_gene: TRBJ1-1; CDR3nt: TGTGCCAGCAGCCCGCTGACAGGGGTTTACACTGAAGCTTTCTTT; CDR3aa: CASSPLTGVYTEAFF
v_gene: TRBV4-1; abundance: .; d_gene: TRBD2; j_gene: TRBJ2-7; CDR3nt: TGCGCCAGCAGCCCCGGGGGGGCGGGCGAGCAGTACTTC; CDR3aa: CASSPGGAGEQYF
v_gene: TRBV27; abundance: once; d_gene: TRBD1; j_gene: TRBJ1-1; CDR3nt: TGTGCCAGCAGTGTAGGGACAGGGGATCATCCTGAAGCTTTCTTT; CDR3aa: CASSVGTGDHPEAFF
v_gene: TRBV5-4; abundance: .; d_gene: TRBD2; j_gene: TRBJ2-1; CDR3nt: TGTGCCAGCAGCTTGGGAACGGGAGGGTGGGATGAGCAGTTCTTC; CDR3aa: CASSLGTGGWDEQFF
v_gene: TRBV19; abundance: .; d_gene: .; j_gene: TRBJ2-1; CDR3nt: TGTGCCAGTAGACTAGGGGGTGAGCAGTTCTTC; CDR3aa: CASRLGGEQFF
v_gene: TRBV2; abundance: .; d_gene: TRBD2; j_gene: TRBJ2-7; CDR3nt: TGTGCCAGCAGGGGGACTAGCACCAACTCGGGCGAGCAGTACTTC; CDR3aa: CASRGTSTNSGEQYF
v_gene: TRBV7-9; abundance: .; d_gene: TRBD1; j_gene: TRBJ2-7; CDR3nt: TGTGCCAGCAGCGCCGGACCAGGGGGCGAAGTAACTTACGAGCAGTACTTC; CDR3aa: CASSAGPGGEVTYEQYF
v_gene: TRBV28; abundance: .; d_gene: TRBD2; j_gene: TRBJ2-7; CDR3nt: TGTGCCAGCAGTTTAACGGGAGGGGCCTACGAGCAGTACTTC; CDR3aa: CASSLTGGAYEQYF
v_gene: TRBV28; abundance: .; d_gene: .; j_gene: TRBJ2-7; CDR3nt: TGTGCCAGCAGTTTAATCTACGAGCAGTACTTC; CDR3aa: CASSLIYEQYF
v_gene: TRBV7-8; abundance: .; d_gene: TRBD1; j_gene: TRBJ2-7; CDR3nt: TGTGCCAGCAGCGACGTGACAGGGGCCCCGATCGAGCAGTACTTC; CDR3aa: CASSDVTGAPIEQYF
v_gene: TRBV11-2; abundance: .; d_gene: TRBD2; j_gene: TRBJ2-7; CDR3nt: TGTGCCAGCAGCTCCCTCGGGACTAGCAGAACCTACGAGCAGTACTTC; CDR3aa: CASSSLGTSRTYEQYF
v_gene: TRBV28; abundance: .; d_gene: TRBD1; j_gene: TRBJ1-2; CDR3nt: TGTGCCAGCAGCCCCGGGACAGGGAAGGTCTACACCTTC; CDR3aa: CASSPGTGKVYTF
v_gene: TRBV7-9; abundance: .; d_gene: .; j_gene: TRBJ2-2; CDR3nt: TGTGCCAGCAGCTCGGGGGTAACCTTGGGTTCCAGGAACACCGGGGAGCTGTTTTTT; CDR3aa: CASSSGVTLGSRNTGELFF
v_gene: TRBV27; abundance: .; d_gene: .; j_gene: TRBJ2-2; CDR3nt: TGTGCCAGCAGTTTAAGCGGAAACACCGGGGAGCTGTTTTTT; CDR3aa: CASSLSGNTGELFF
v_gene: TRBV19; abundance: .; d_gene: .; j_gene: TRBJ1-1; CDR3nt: TGTGCCAGTAGTCTAGGGGGAGCCACTGAAGCTTTCTTT; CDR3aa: CASSLGGATEAFF
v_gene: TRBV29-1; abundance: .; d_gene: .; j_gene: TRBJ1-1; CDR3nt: .; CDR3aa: CSVVFLENPFRLGMNTEAFF
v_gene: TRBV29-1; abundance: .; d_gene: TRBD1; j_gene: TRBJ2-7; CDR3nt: TGCAGCGTCGGACAGGGTTTTGGATACGAGCAGTACTTC; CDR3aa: CSVGQGFGYEQYF
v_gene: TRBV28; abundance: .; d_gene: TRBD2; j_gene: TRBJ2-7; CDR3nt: TGTGCCAGCAGTCCGCTTAGCGGGAGTATGTACGAGCAGTACTTC; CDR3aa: CASSPLSGSMYEQYF
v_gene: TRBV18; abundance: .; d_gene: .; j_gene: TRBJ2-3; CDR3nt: TGTGCCAGCTCACCACCCTATGGAGGACGCTCAGATACGCAGTATTTT; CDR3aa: CASSPPYGGRSDTQYF
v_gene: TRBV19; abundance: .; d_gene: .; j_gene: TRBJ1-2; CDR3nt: TGTGCCAGTAGTGGACGAAAAGGGACTAACTATGGCTACACCTTC; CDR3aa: CASSGRKGTNYGYTF
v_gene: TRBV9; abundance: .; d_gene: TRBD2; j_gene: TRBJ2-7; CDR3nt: TGTGCCAGCAGCGGTCGTAGCGGGAGAGTCCACGAGCAGTACTTC; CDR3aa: CASSGRSGRVHEQYF
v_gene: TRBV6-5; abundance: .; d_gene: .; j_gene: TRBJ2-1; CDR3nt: TGTGCCATCAAGACGGACGTGGGTAATGAGCAGTTCTTC; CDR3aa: CAIKTDVGNEQFF